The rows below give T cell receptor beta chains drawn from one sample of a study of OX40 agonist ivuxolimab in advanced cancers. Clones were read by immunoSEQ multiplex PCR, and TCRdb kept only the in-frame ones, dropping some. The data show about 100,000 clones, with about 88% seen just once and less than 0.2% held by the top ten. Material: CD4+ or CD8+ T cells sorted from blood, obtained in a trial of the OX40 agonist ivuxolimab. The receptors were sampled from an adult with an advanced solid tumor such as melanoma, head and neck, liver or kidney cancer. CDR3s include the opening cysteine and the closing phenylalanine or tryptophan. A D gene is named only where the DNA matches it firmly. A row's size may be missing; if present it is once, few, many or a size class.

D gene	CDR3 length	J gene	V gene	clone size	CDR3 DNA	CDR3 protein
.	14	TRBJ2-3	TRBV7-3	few	TGTGCCAGCAGCTCGACCCGCCCGGGAGATACGCAGTATTTT	CASSSTRPGDTQYF
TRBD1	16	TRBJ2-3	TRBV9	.	TGTGCCAGCAGCCCCGCGGGACAGGCGTTCACAGATACGCAGTATTTT	CASSPAGQAFTDTQYF
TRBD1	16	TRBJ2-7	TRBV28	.	TGTGCCAGCAGTTCTCCCGGGACAGGGGGTGTTAGCGAGCAGTACTTC	CASSSPGTGGVSEQYF
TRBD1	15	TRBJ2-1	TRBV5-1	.	TGCGCCAGCAGAAGGGGACAGAGCTCCTACAATGAGCAGTTCTTC	CASRRGQSSYNEQFF
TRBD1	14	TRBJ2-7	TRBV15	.	TGTGCCACCAGCAGAGGGGACAGGGACTACGAGCAGTACTTC	CATSRGDRDYEQYF
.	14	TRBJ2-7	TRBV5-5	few	TGTGCCAGCAGCTTGGACAGATTCTCCTACGAGCAGTACTTC	CASSLDRFSYEQYF
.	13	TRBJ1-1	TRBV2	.	TGTGCCAGCAACTTCAGACGGGACACTGAAGCTTTCTTT	CASNFRRDTEAFF
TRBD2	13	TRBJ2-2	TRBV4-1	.	TGCGCGAGCGGGGGGGCTACCACCGGGGAGCTGTTTTTT	CASGGATTGELFF
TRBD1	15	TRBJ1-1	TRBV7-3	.	TGTGCCAGCAGCTCGGGACAGGGGGCGAACACTGAAGCTTTCTTT	CASSSGQGANTEAFF
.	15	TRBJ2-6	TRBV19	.	TGTGCCAGTAGTATTGCTGGCTCTGGGGCCAACGTCCTGACTTTC	CASSIAGSGANVLTF
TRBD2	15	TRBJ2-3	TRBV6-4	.	TGTGCCAGCAGTTTAGCGGGAGGGCCGGGAGATACGCAGTATTTT	CASSLAGGPGDTQYF
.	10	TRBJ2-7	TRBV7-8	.	TGTGCCAGCTTGGGGGAGGAGCAGTACTTC	CASLGEEQYF
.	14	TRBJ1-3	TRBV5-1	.	TGCGCCAGCAGCTTATCGGGGTACGGAAACACCATATATTTT	CASSLSGYGNTIYF
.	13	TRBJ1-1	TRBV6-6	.	TGTGCCAGCAGTTACGGTCGGCGCACTGAAGCTTTCTTT	CASSYGRRTEAFF
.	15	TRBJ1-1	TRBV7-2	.	TGTGCCAGCAGCGAGGACATAGCCGGGGTGTCTGAAGCTTTCTTT	CASSEDIAGVSEAFF
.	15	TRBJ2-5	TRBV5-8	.	TGTGCCAGCAGCTTGGGATCTCTAGCACGGGAGACCCAGTACTTC	CASSLGSLARETQYF
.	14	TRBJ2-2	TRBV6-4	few	TGTGCCAGCAGTGAAGCCAGCTCCTCAGGGGAGCTGTTTTTT	CASSEASSSGELFF
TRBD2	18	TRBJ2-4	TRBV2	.	TGTGCCAGCAAGGGGAAAGCGGGAGGGCTTGGGACCAAAAACATTCAGTACTTC	CASKGKAGGLGTKNIQYF
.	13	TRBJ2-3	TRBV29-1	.	TGCAGCGTTGAGTCGGGAAACACAGATACGCAGTATTTT	CSVESGNTDTQYF
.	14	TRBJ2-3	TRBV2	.	TGTGCCAGCAGTGAAGGGTATAGCACAGATACGCAGTATTTT	CASSEGYSTDTQYF
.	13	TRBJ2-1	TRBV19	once	TGTGCCAGTAGTCAGCGAGGCTACAATGAGCAGTTCTTC	CASSQRGYNEQFF
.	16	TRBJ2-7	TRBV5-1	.	TGCGCCAGCAGCTTGGGGCAGGGGAGATCCGACTACGAGCAGTACTTC	CASSLGQGRSDYEQYF
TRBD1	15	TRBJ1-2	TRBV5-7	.	TGTGCCAGCTGGGACAGGGGCAAATTACCTTATGGCTACACCTTC	CASWDRGKLPYGYTF
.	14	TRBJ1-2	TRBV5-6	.	TGTGCCAGCAGCTTAGGACAGCAACAATATGGCTACACCTTC	CASSLGQQQYGYTF
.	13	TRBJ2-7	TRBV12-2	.	TGTGCAAGTCGCTTAGCGGGGGACGACGAGCAGTACTTC	CASRLAGDDEQYF
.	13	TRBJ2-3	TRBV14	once	TGTGCCAGCAGCCAAGATTTAACAGATACGCAGTATTTT	CASSQDLTDTQYF
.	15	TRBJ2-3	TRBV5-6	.	TGTGCCAGCAGCTTGTTACTGGGGAACACAGATACGCAGTATTTT	CASSLLLGNTDTQYF
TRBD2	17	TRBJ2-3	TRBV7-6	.	TGTGCCAGCAGCTTAGGATCGGGGGGACTAGGCACAGATACGCAGTATTTT	CASSLGSGGLGTDTQYF
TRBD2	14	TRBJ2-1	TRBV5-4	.	TGTGCCAGCAGCTTGGGAGGGACTAGCAATGAGCAGTTCTTC	CASSLGGTSNEQFF
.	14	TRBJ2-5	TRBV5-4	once	TGTGCCAGCAGCTTGGGTTTAGCTCAAGAGACCCAGTACTTC	CASSLGLAQETQYF
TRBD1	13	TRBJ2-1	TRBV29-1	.	TGCAGCGGTGACAGGGGCCTTGACAATGAGCAGTTCTTC	CSGDRGLDNEQFF
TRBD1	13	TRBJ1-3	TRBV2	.	TGTGCCAGCATGCGGGACAGAAGAAACACCATATATTTT	CASMRDRRNTIYF
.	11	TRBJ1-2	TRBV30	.	TGTGCCTTCTCCGGGACCTATGGCTACACCTTC	CAFSGTYGYTF
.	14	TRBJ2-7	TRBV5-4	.	TGTGCCAGCAGCCCGGGACTCCGGATCGGCGAGCAGTACTTC	CASSPGLRIGEQYF
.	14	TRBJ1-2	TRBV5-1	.	TGCGCCAGCAGCTTGGATGGTGCTAACTATGGCTACACCTTC	CASSLDGANYGYTF
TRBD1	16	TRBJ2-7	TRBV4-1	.	TGCGCCAGCAGCCTCATCCCTGGACAGGGGGCCTACGAGCAGTACTTC	CASSLIPGQGAYEQYF
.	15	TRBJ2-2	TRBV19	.	TGTGCCAGTAGTATTCCGACTAGGCGGGCCGGGGAGCTGTTTTTT	CASSIPTRRAGELFF
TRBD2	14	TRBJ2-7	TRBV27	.	TGTGCCAGCAGTTTTCGGCGGGGGAGTGCCGAGCAGTACTTC	CASSFRRGSAEQYF
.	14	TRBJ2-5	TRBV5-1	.	TGCGCCAGCAGCTTGCAGGTATTGGGAGAGACCCAGTACTTC	CASSLQVLGETQYF
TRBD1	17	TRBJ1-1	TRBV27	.	TGTGCCAGCAGTTTTTGGAGGGGACAGGGGGCGGACACTGAAGCTTTCTTT	CASSFWRGQGADTEAFF
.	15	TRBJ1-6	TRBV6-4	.	TGTGCCAGCAGTGAGGGGTCTTCCTATAATTCACCCCTCCACTTT	CASSEGSSYNSPLHF
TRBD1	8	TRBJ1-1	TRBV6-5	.	TGTGCCGCGACAGGGTCTTTCTTT	CAATGSFF
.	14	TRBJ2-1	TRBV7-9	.	TGTGCCAGCAGCCCCCGGCAGTCCTACAATGAGCAGTTCTTC	CASSPRQSYNEQFF
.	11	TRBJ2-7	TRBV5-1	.	TGCGCCAGCAGCTCGGGTCACGAGCAGTACTTC	CASSSGHEQYF
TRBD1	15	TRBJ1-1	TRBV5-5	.	TGTGCCAGCAGCAAAACAGGGGGCGTTCACACTGAAGCTTTCTTT	CASSKTGGVHTEAFF
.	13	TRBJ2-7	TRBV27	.	TGTGCCAGCAGTACGTGGAGCTCCTACGAGCAGTACTTC	CASSTWSSYEQYF
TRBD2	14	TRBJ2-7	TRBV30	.	TGTGCCTGGGCGACTAGCGGGGGACCCTACGAGCAGTACTTC	CAWATSGGPYEQYF
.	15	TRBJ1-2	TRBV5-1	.	TGCGCCAGCAGCTTGGCAGTAGGACAGATCTATGGCTACACCTTC	CASSLAVGQIYGYTF
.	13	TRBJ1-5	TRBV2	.	TGTGCCAGCAGTGGGGCAGCGGAGGGGCCCCAGCATTTT	CASSGAAEGPQHF
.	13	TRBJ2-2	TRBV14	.	TGTGCCAGCAGCCAAGCAAGATCCGGGGAGCTGTTTTTT	CASSQARSGELFF
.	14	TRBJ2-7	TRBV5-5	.	TGTGCCAGCAGCTCGGCGCCAGGGTATAACGAGCAGTACTTC	CASSSAPGYNEQYF
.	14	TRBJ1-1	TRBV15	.	TGTGCCACCAGCAGAGATCAAGGGTACACTGAAGCTTTCTTT	CATSRDQGYTEAFF
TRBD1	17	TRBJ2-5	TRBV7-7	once	TGTGCCAGCAGCTTAGCGGGGTGGACAGGGACCCAAGAGACCCAGTACTTC	CASSLAGWTGTQETQYF
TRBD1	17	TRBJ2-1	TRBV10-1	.	TGCGCCAGCAGTGAGTACCTATCTGGACAGGGTAACAATGAGCAGTTCTTC	CASSEYLSGQGNNEQFF
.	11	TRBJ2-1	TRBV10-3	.	TGTGCCATCAGAGACTATAATGAGCAGTTCTTC	CAIRDYNEQFF
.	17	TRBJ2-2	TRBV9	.	TGTGCCAGCAGCGTAGGGGACGTCGGGGCCTACACCGGGGAGCTGTTTTTT	CASSVGDVGAYTGELFF
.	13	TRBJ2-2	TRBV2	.	TGTGCCAGCATCAGGGGAGACACCGGGGAGCTGTTTTTT	CASIRGDTGELFF
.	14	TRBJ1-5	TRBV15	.	TGTGCCACCAGCAGAGGAGTGAACAATCAGCCCCAGCATTTT	CATSRGVNNQPQHF